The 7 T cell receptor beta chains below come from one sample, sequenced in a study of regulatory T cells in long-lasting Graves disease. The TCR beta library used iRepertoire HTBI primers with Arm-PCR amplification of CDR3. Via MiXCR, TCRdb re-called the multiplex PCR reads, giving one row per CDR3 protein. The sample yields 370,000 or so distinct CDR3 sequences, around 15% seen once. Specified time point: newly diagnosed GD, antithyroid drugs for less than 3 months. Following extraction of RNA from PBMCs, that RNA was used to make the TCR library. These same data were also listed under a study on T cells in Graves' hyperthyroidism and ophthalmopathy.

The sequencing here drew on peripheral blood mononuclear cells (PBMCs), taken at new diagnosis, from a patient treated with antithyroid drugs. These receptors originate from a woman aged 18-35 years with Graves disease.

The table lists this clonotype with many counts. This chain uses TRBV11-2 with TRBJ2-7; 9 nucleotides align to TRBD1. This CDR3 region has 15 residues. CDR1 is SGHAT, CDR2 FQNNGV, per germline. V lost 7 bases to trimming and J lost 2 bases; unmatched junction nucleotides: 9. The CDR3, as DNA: TGTGCCAGCACTTTTACCGGGACAGGGCCCTACGAGCAGTACTTC. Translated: CASTFTGTGPYEQYF.

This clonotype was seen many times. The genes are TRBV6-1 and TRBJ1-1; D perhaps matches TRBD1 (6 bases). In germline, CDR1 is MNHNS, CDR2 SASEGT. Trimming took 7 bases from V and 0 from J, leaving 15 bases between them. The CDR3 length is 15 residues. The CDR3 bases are TGTGCCAGCACCATCCACAGGGTTTTGAACACTGAAGCTTTCTTT. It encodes CASTIHRVLNTEAFF.

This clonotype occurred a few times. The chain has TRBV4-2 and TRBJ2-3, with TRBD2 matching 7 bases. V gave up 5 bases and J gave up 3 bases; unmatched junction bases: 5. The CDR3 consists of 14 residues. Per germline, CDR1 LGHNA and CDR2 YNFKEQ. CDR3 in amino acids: CASSGRAWTDTQYF. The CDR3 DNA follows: TGTGCCAGCAGCGGGAGGGCCTGGACAGATACGCAGTATTTT.

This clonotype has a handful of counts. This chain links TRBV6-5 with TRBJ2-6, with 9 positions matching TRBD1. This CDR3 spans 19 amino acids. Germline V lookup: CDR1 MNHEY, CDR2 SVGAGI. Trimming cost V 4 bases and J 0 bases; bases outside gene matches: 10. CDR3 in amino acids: CASSFSGTGSLSGANVLTF. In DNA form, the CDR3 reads TGTGCCAGCAGTTTTTCCGGGACAGGGAGCCTCTCTGGGGCCAACGTCCTGACTTTC.

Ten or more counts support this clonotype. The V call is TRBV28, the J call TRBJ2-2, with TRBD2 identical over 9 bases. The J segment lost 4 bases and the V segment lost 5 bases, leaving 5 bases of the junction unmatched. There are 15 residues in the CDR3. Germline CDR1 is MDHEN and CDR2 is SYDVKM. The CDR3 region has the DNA TGTGCCAGCAGTGGTAGCGGGAGAATCACCGGGGAGCTGTTTTTT. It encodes CASSGSGRITGELFF.

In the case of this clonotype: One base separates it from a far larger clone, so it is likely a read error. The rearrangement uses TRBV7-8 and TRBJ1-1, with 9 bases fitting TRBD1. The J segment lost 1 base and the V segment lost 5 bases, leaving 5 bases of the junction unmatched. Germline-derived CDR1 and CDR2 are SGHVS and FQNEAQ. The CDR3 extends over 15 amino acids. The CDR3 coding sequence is TGTGCCAGCAGCGTCCGGGACAGGGCGAACACTGAAGCTTTCTTT. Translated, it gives CASSVRDRANTEAFF. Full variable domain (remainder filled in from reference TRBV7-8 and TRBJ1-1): GAGVSQSPRYKVAKRGQDVALRCDPISGHVSLFWYQQALGQGPEFLTYFQNEAQLDKSGLPSDRFFAERPEGSVSTLKIQRTQQEDSAVYLCASSVRDRANTEAFFGQGTRLTVV.

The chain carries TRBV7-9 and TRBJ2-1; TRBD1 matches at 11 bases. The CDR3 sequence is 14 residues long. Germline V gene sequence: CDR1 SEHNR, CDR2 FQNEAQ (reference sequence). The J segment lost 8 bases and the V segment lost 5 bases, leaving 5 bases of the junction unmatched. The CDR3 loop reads CASSRGQGGDEQFF. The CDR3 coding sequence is TGTGCCAGCAGCCGGGGACAGGGGGGCGATGAGCAGTTCTTC.